These T cell receptor beta chains were read from a single sample in a study of CDR3 diversity in severe acne. TCRdb independently ran MiXCR on the PCR reads; one entry per CDR3 protein. The sample lists about 98,000 distinct CDR3 sequences, 45% to 60% seen once, with roughly 12% in the top ten. The sequencing sample was made of blood. These receptors were obtained from a male donor with acne. CDR3s include the opening cysteine and the closing phenylalanine or tryptophan. A D gene is named only where the DNA matches it firmly. The listing skips clone size in some rows; elsewhere it reads once, few, many or a size class.

D gene	V gene	clone size	J gene	CDR3 DNA	CDR3 protein
-	TRBV25-1	many	TRBJ1-2	TGTGCCAGCAGTGAATTTGATAGTGTCCTGCGGGGCTACACCTTC	CASSEFDSVLRGYTF
-	TRBV10-3	-	TRBJ2-7	TGTGCCATCAGTGAAATTAGAGCGTACGAGCAGTACTTC	CAISEIRAYEQYF
-	TRBV5-1	many	TRBJ2-5	TGCGCCAGCAGCCCGCAGCAGGGACCGGGAGAGACCCAGTACTTC	CASSPQQGPGETQYF
TRBD1	TRBV29-1	few	TRBJ1-2	TGCAGCGTCCAGACAGGGACAGCTGGCTACACCTTC	CSVQTGTAGYTF
TRBD1	TRBV10-3	-	TRBJ1-1	TGTGCCATTTCAGGGGGGGGCCCTGAAGCTTTCTTT	CAISGGGPEAFF
-	TRBV10-3	-	TRBJ1-3	TGTGCCACCTCAAGCGGGACTGGAAACACCATATATTTT	CATSSGTGNTIYF
TRBD2	TRBV11-2	once	TRBJ2-7	TGTGCCAGCAGCTTAGGCTTTGGGACTAGCGGGAGAGAAGGCTACGAGCAGTACTTC	CASSLGFGTSGREGYEQYF
TRBD2	TRBV10-3	once	TRBJ2-2	TGTGCCAGCAGTCGACTAGCGGGTTTCACCGGGGAGCTGTTTTTT	CASSRLAGFTGELFF
-	TRBV7-3	-	TRBJ2-7	TGTGTCAGCAGTGAATTTCCACAGGTCAACGTCTACGAGCAGTACTTC	CVSSEFPQVNVYEQYF
TRBD2	TRBV29-1	-	TRBJ2-7	TGCAGCGTTGAGGGCGGGAGTCACACCTACGAGCAGTACTTC	CSVEGGSHTYEQYF
TRBD2	TRBV7-2	few	TRBJ2-7	TGTGCCAGCAGCCCCCAGCGGGAGCCTTACGAGCAGTACTTC	CASSPQREPYEQYF
-	TRBV2	few	TRBJ1-4	TGTGCCAGCACTCTCAGGGGCGTCGGGACTAATGAAAAACTGTTTTTT	CASTLRGVGTNEKLFF
-	TRBV6-6	-	TRBJ2-5	TGTGCCAGCAGCGTCTTCAGAGCAGGTGAAGGGACCCAGTACTTC	CASSVFRAGEGTQYF
-	TRBV15	-	TRBJ1-2	TGTGCCACCAGCAGAGACACGGATATATACGGCTACACCTTC	CATSRDTDIYGYTF
TRBD2	TRBV7-3	-	TRBJ2-7	TGTGGCAGCAGCCCACTAGCGGGAGGCGAGCAGTACTTC	CGSSPLAGGEQYF
-	TRBV20-1	many	TRBJ2-1	TGCAGTGCTAGAGATAGAAACGATAGAGGGCGTGAGCAGTTCTTC	CSARDRNDRGREQFF
-	TRBV7-2	once	TRBJ2-1	TGCGCCAGCAGCTCCTACCGGTATTCCTACAATGAGCAGTTCTTC	CASSSYRYSYNEQFF
-	TRBV10-3	-	TRBJ2-5	TGTGCCATCAGTGCGCCCGACTACTCGGGGGAGACCCAGTACTTC	CAISAPDYSGETQYF
-	TRBV20-1	-	TRBJ2-5	TGCAGTGCTAGAGATCCCTCCCTAGCCCATGGAGAGACCCAGTACTTC	CSARDPSLAHGETQYF
-	TRBV10-3	once	TRBJ2-3	TGCGCCATCAGTGGTGGACTGTCCTTTGTGGATACGCAGTGTTTT	CAISGGLSFVDTQCF
TRBD1	TRBV19	-	TRBJ2-7	TGTGCCAGTAGTTTGCAGGGGGCTTACGAGCAGTACTTC	CASSLQGAYEQYF
-	TRBV9	many	TRBJ2-1	TGTGCCAGCAGCGTAGGCGGCGGGCCCTACAATGAGCAGTTCTTC	CASSVGGGPYNEQFF
-	TRBV2	medium-sized	TRBJ1-1	TGTGCCAGCAGTCGTGACAGAAACACTGAAGCTTTCTTT	CASSRDRNTEAFF
TRBD1	TRBV19	-	TRBJ2-7	TGTGCCAGTAGTGGTACCGGGACAGGGAATAAAAAGCAGTACTTC	CASSGTGTGNKKQYF
-	TRBV20-1	-	TRBJ1-5	TGCAGTGCTACTTCCTGGGGGTACAGCAATCAGCCCCAGCATTTT	CSATSWGYSNQPQHF
-	TRBV10-3	-	TRBJ2-7	TGTGCCATCAGTCCGGGGCATTATACTTCCTACGAGCAGTACTTC	CAISPGHYTSYEQYF
TRBD2	TRBV2	-	TRBJ2-7	TGTGCCAGCAGTGAGGAAGCGGGAGGATTCTACGAGCAGTACTTC	CASSEEAGGFYEQYF
TRBD2	TRBV20-1	-	TRBJ2-7	TGCAGTGCCCCGGGACTAGCGGGAGGGGAGCAGTACTTC	CSAPGLAGGEQYF
-	TRBV29-1	few	TRBJ2-2	TGCAGCGTTGAAGATCTTACGGGGGAGCTGTTTTTT	CSVEDLTGELFF
-	TRBV5-1	-	TRBJ2-7	TGCGCCAGCAGCTCCGACAGTTCCTTCGAGCAGTACTTC	CASSSDSSFEQYF
-	TRBV29-1	-	TRBJ2-1	TGCAGCAGTCGATTACGGTACAATGAGCAGTTCTTC	CSSRLRYNEQFF
-	TRBV10-3	-	TRBJ2-7	TGTGCCATCAGTGAGTCGAACGGGGACGAGCAGTACTTC	CAISESNGDEQYF
-	TRBV6-6	many	TRBJ2-7	TGTGCCAGCAGTTACCGGTCTGGCGAGCAGTACTTC	CASSYRSGEQYF
-	TRBV10-3	-	TRBJ2-1	TGTGCCATCAGTGAGCGGCTAGCTCGGGACAATGAGCAGTTCTTC	CAISERLARDNEQFF
TRBD1	TRBV7-9	-	TRBJ2-1	TGTGCCAGCAGCTTATCCGGGACAGGGGTTAACAATGAGCAGTTCTTC	CASSLSGTGVNNEQFF
TRBD1	TRBV14	-	TRBJ2-5	TGTGCCAGCAGCACGACAGGGAACCGCCAGGGGACCCAGTACTTC	CASSTTGNRQGTQYF
-	TRBV6-4	many	TRBJ2-3	TGTGCCAGCAGTGACTCGGTCACAGATACGCAGTATTTT	CASSDSVTDTQYF
-	TRBV7-3	-	TRBJ2-1	TGCGCCAGCAGCCTAGGGGAAGCCTCCTACAATGAGCAGTTCTTC	CASSLGEASYNEQFF
TRBD2	TRBV11-2	many	TRBJ2-7	TGTGCCAGCAGCGTAAATAGCGGGAGTAACTACGAGCAGTACTTC	CASSVNSGSNYEQYF
TRBD2	TRBV18	many	TRBJ2-1	TGTGCCAGCTCACCACCGGTGGGGGGTGAAAGCGGGGAGAGGTACAACAATGAGCAGTTCTTC	CASSPPVGGESGERYNNEQFF
TRBD2	TRBV24-1	-	TRBJ2-7	TGTGCCACCGCTTTAGCGGGAGAGTACGAGCAGTACTTC	CATALAGEYEQYF
TRBD1	TRBV6-5	once	TRBJ1-2	TGTGCCGGCCAGGGGGCGGACTATGGCTACACCTTC	CAGQGADYGYTF
-	TRBV7-6	few	TRBJ1-1	TGTGCCAGCAGCTTAGCGCCGACCATGAACACTGAAGCTTTCTTT	CASSLAPTMNTEAFF
-	TRBV7-6	-	TRBJ2-3	TGTGCTAGAGATGAGGGGCAGCCGGGGTCCTCCGGAGATACGCAGTATTTT	CARDEGQPGSSGDTQYF
-	TRBV25-1	few	TRBJ2-5	TGTGCCAGCAGTTCCCCTGGGGGCCAAGAGACCCAGTACTTC	CASSSPGGQETQYF
TRBD1	TRBV5-1	many	TRBJ1-1	TGCGCCAGCAGCTTGGGGGACAGCATGAGGACTGAAGCTTTCTTT	CASSLGDSMRTEAFF
-	TRBV10-2	-	TRBJ1-2	TGCGCCAGCCTAGACAGAGGGGGTGGCTACACCTTC	CASLDRGGGYTF
TRBD2	TRBV25-1	-	TRBJ2-1	TGTGCCTTCCCGGGACTAGCGCGGTTTGAGCAGTTCTTC	CAFPGLARFEQFF
TRBD1	TRBV5-1	-	TRBJ2-3	TGCGCCAGCAGCTCTACAGGGGGCGCGACAGATACGCAGTATTTT	CASSSTGGATDTQYF
TRBD1	TRBV19	-	TRBJ2-1	TGTGCCAGTAGGCGGGGCCGACAGGGGGCTAGCTCTAATGAGCAGTTCTTC	CASRRGRQGASSNEQFF
-	TRBV9	-	TRBJ1-2	TGTGCCAGCAGTCGCTCCGGAACCAACTATGGCTACACCTTC	CASSRSGTNYGYTF
TRBD2	TRBV7-2	-	TRBJ2-2	TGTGCCAGCAGCTTAGGGGGGACTAGACCCCCGGGCGGGGAGCTGTTTTTT	CASSLGGTRPPGGELFF
-	TRBV6-5	-	TRBJ1-1	TGTGCCTGCGCGGCAGGGGCCGGTACTGAAACTTTCTTT	CACAAGAGTETFF
TRBD2	TRBV25-1	-	TRBJ2-5	TGTGCCAGCAGCCAACCTGGCCAGCGGGGACGCCAAGAGACCCAGTACTTC	CASSQPGQRGRQETQYF
-	TRBV6-5	-	TRBJ1-3	TGTGCCAGCACTAAGACAGTAGCTGGAAACACCATATATTTT	CASTKTVAGNTIYF
TRBD2	TRBV20-1	few	TRBJ2-3	TGCAGTGCCTCACCCCACACTAGCGGGAGCACAGATACGCAGTATTTT	CSASPHTSGSTDTQYF
-	TRBV5-6	many	TRBJ2-1	TGTGCCAGCAGCTTGGTCGGGGATGAGCAGTTCTTC	CASSLVGDEQFF
-	TRBV7-3	-	TRBJ1-6	TGTGCCAGCAGCCAGACAGGCTGGAATTCACCCCTCCACTTT	CASSQTGWNSPLHF